This T cell receptor (beta chain) was profiled in a study of blood T cell repertoires in COVID-19. Whole-study context: Collection of acute and convalescent COVID-19 samples took place in the United States, Italy and Spain.

Study processing details: Nucleated cell number was recorded as an estimate derived from reference gene primer amplification. The data were produced by immunoSEQ multiplex PCR, yet TCRdb's version contains in-frame clones alone and is incomplete. V and J calls plus clone size are reproduced from that table; the DNA served to infer D and trimming. Of more than 95,000 clones listed, more than 75% are singletons. The sequence was collected from a man aged 50 to 59 with acute or convalescent COVID-19. The specimen sequenced was peripheral blood.

The CDR3 sequence: CASIGTGFNQPQHF. CDR3 DNA: TGTGCCAGTATAGGGACAGGGTTCAATCAGCCCCAGCATTTT. The genes are TRBV19 and TRBJ1-5, with 9 positions matching TRBD1. This CDR3 comprises 14 residues. Germline trimming cut 7 bases from V and 3 bases from J; bases unmatched to any gene: 4. Germline V gene lookup returns CDR1 LNHDA and CDR2 SQIVND (reference sequence).